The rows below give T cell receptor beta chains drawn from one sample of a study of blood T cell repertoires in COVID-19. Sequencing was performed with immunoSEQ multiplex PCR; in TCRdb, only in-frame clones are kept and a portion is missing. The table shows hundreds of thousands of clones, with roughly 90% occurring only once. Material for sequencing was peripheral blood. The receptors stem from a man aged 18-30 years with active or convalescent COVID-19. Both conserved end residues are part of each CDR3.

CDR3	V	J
CASSLSTGGVNEQFF	TRBV27	TRBJ2-1
CASSGSPSYSDEQFF	TRBV5-1	TRBJ2-1
CASSQVKEGINYGYTF	TRBV4-3	TRBJ1-2
CASGTSQSYNEQFF	TRBV7-9	TRBJ2-1
CASSPLAGAGNEQFF	TRBV28	TRBJ2-1
CASTSDRGSSNEQFF	TRBV6-5	TRBJ2-1
CASSLGDRGLKNTIYF	TRBV11-3	TRBJ1-3
CASSTHRELFF	TRBV3-1/TRBV3-2	TRBJ1-4
CASSLTGTGRGELFF	TRBV28	TRBJ2-2
CAQLPSRSSYNSPLHF	TRBV10-1	TRBJ1-6
CASSLESVGGELFF	TRBV5-1	TRBJ2-2
CASSQFAGQPQHF	TRBV3-1/TRBV3-2	TRBJ1-5